The 6 T cell receptor beta chains below all came from one sample that was sequenced in a study of T cell repertoires in cytomegalovirus infection. TCRdb re-derived calls from the reads in MiXCR, one entry per CDR3 protein. Of approximately 170,000 distinct CDR3 sequences detected, around 14% appear once; the ten largest clones hold more than 20%. The sample was PBMCs. These receptors were collected from a human donor in good health (CMV status not recorded). Some clones in this sample may be carry-over from other donors' samples.

This clonotype was detected only a few times. The chain combines TRBV28 with TRBJ1-1; TRBD1 matches 9 bases. The V gene's germline CDR1 is MDHEN and CDR2 SYDVKM. V shed 7 bases, J shed 5 bases, and the junction held 5 bases outside the gene matches. CDR3 length equals 13 residues. DNA of the CDR3: TGTGCCAGCAACTATGGGACAGGGACTGAAGCTTTCTTT. Amino acids: CASNYGTGTEAFF.

This clonotype was detected only once. V usage is TRBV7-3 and J usage is TRBJ1-1; possibly TRBD1 for D (6 bases). Trimming left V 2 bases short and J 10 bases short, with 14 bases between. CDR1 and CDR2 (germline): SGHTA, FQGTGA. CDR3 length equals 13 residues. In DNA form, the CDR3 reads TGTGCCAGCAGCTTAGCAGGGGAAAGGGGAGCTTTCTTT. Amino acid sequence: CASSLAGERGAFF.

V usage is TRBV29-1 and J usage is TRBJ1-2; a possible D gene is TRBD1 (6 bases). Germline V gene lookup returns CDR1 SQVTM and CDR2 ANQGSEA. V lost 6 bases, J lost 3 bases, and 11 bases lay in between. The CDR3 extends over 12 amino acids. The CDR3 sequence: CSVQDRYYGYTF. CDR3 nucleotide sequence: TGCAGCGTCCAGGACAGATACTATGGCTACACCTTC.

This clonotype occurred many times. The chain has TRBV7-3 and TRBJ2-4, with D possibly being TRBD1 (6 bases). The germline CDR1 and CDR2 sequences are SGHTA and FQGTGA. The CDR3 length is 13 residues. Trimming cost V 5 bases and J 9 bases, with 14 bases left between them. The CDR3 DNA sequence: TGTGCCAGCAGCCAGGGGCCGACCGGCATTCAGTACTTC. It specifies CASSQGPTGIQYF.

Concerning this clonotype itself: The CDR3 ends on some other residue instead of the conserved phenylalanine or tryptophan, so this is likely a read error. No DNA is shown, since the ends of the CDR3 on it are uncertain; the CDR3 is the one TCRdb lists. The J gene is TRBJ1-1, the V gene TRBV28; the D call of TRBD1 is as the table states it, not checked on the DNA. Germline CDR1 reads MDHEN; CDR2 reads SYDVKM. The CDR3 length is 14 residues, termini included. The CDR3 sequence: CASSPGQVNTEASY.

The gene calls are TRBV27 and TRBJ1-4; D call uncertain. Germline CDR1 reads MNHEY; CDR2 reads SMNVEV (reference sequence). The CDR3 has 13 residues. V was cut by 8 bases and J by 4 bases, with 11 bases left in between. CDR3 residues: CASLYPGNEKLFF. The CDR3 DNA follows: TGTGCCAGCCTATATCCCGGTAATGAAAAACTGTTTTTT.